The 13 T cell receptor beta chains listed next were all sequenced from one sample in a study of blood T cell repertoires in COVID-19. TCRdb's copy holds only in-frame clones and misses some; the assay was immunoSEQ multiplex PCR. The sample holds some 93,000 clones, roughly 77% seen once. The sample taken for sequencing was peripheral blood. The receptor source for this set is a human donor in a cohort sampled during active COVID-19.

The chain links TRBV28 to TRBJ1-1; 8 nucleotides agree with TRBD1. The CDR3 has 15 amino acids. Germline trimming cut 0 bases from V and 1 base from J; bases unmatched to any gene: 1. Germline-derived CDR1 and CDR2 are MDHEN and SYDVKM. The CDR3: CASSLWDRENTEAFF. As DNA, the CDR3 is TGTGCCAGCAGTTTATGGGACAGGGAGAACACTGAAGCTTTCTTT.

The CDR3 DNA reads as TGTGCCAGCATGCAGGCCAACTACGAGCAGTACTTC. Encoded protein: CASMQANYEQYF. The chain joins TRBV28 to TRBJ2-7; D unclear. CDR3 length: 12 residues. With 7 bases removed from V and 3 bases from J, the gap between germline ends came to 10 bases. Germline lookup yields CDR1 MDHEN and CDR2 SYDVKM.

J is TRBJ2-6 and V is TRBV4-2, with 12 bases lining up with TRBD2. CDR1 LGHNA and CDR2 YNFKEQ come from the germline V gene. This CDR3 is 18 amino acids long. J was trimmed by 0 bases and V by 3 bases; bases with no gene match: 3. The CDR3 DNA sequence: TGTGCCAGCAGCCATGGACTAGCGGGAACCTCTGGGGCCAACGTCCTGACTTTC. This codes for CASSHGLAGTSGANVLTF.

The V gene is TRBV14, the J gene TRBJ2-3; 10 nucleotides line up with TRBD2. CDR1 SGHDN and CDR2 FVKESK come from the germline V gene. The CDR3 runs to 15 residues. Trimming removed 5 bases from V and 6 bases from J; junction bases left unmatched: 8. CDR3 sequence: CASSDGLADQDTQYF. The DNA for the CDR3 is TGTGCCAGCAGCGATGGACTAGCGGATCAGGATACGCAGTATTTT.

This clone showed up just a few times. CDR3 sequence (DNA): TGTGCCAGCAGCGGACTAGTGGGCGGGTACGAGCAGTACTTC. Translated: CASSGLVGGYEQYF. This chain joins TRBV9 and TRBJ2-7, with a possible D match to TRBD2 (6 bases). The CDR3 has 14 residues. V was cut by 3 bases and J by 4 bases, with 14 bases left in between. Germline V gene sequence: CDR1 SGDLS, CDR2 YYNGEE. Using reference TRBV9 and TRBJ2-7 for the parts outside the CDR3, the full variable domain is DSGVTQTPKHLITATGQRVTLRCSPRSGDLSVYWYQQSLDQGLQFLIQYYNGEERAKGNILERFSAQQFPDLHSELNLSSLELGDSALYFCASSGLVGGYEQYFGPGTRLTVT.

The chain is built from TRBV4-3 and TRBJ2-1; TRBD2 matches 7 bases. Germline V gives CDR1 LGHNA, CDR2 YSLEER. V shed 0 bases, J shed 4 bases, and the junction held 12 bases outside the gene matches. The CDR3 loop spans 18 amino acids. The CDR3 DNA reads TGCGCCAGCAGCCAAGAGGGGGGGAGGGCCCTCGGGTACAATGAGCAGTTCTTC. This sequence encodes CASSQEGGRALGYNEQFF.

The CDR3 sequence is CASSLVSGGTSGTYEQYF. The CDR3 DNA reads TGTGCCAGCAGCTTAGTAAGCGGCGGGACTAGCGGGACCTACGAGCAGTACTTC. The chain uses TRBV7-8 and TRBJ2-7; 13 bases line up with TRBD2. The V segment lost 1 base and the J segment 2 bases; nucleotides outside the gene matches: 8. Germline lookup yields CDR1 SGHVS and CDR2 FQNEAQ. The CDR3 has 18 residues.

V gene TRBV7-9 combines with J gene TRBJ1-3, with TRBD1 identical over 10 bases. The germline V gene has CDR1 SEHNR and CDR2 FQNEAQ (reference sequence). V gave up 6 bases and J gave up 7 bases; unmatched junction bases: 9. There are 15 residues in the CDR3. This CDR3 reads CASRPGQGEFNTIYF. The CDR3 bases are TGTGCCAGCAGACCCGGACAGGGGGAGTTTAACACCATATATTTT. Full variable domain (remainder filled in from reference TRBV7-9 and TRBJ1-3): DTGVSQNPRHKITKRGQNVTFRCDPISEHNRLYWYRQTLGQGPEFLTYFQNEAQLEKSRLLSDRFSAERPKGSFSTLEIQRTEQGDSAMYLCASRPGQGEFNTIYFGEGSWLTVV.

By its share, this clone is medium-sized. The chain employs TRBV10-3 and TRBJ1-1; D call uncertain. Trimming removed 0 bases at V and 1 base at J, with 6 bases between. Germline CDR1 and CDR2: ENHRY and SYGVKD. This CDR3 is 14 amino acids long. The CDR3 here is CAISESRWNTEAFF. CDR3 DNA sequence: TGTGCCATCAGTGAGTCGAGGTGGAACACTGAAGCTTTCTTT.

This sequence joins TRBV28 and TRBJ1-1, with D possibly being TRBD1 (6 bases). Germline V gene sequence: CDR1 MDHEN, CDR2 SYDVKM. This CDR3 has 17 residues. V lost 6 bases, J lost 0 bases, and 20 bases lay in between. The CDR3 DNA reads TGTGCCAGCAGATTACCCGGCGGGGGGGGCATGAACACTGAAGCTTTCTTT. It translates to CASRLPGGGGMNTEAFF.

This clone was detected a few times. The gene calls are TRBV11-2 and TRBJ2-1; TRBD1 agrees at 7 bases. The germline CDR1 and CDR2 sequences are SGHAT and FQNNGV. CDR3 length: 16 amino acids. J lost 0 bases, V lost 2 bases, and 4 bases had no gene match. The CDR3 DNA reads TGTGCCAGCAGCTTAAGAGGGGACAGCTCCTACAATGAGCAGTTCTTC. Translated, it gives CASSLRGDSSYNEQFF.

The chain joins TRBV23-1 to TRBJ2-3; 8 bases agree with TRBD1. TRBV23-1 is an open reading frame whose function is uncertain. This CDR3 spans 15 amino acids. J gave up 2 bases and V 8 bases, and 9 bases lay outside the gene matches. CDR3 sequence reads: CASRRQGAYTDTQYF. The DNA for the CDR3 is TGCGCCAGCCGGAGGCAGGGGGCGTACACAGATACGCAGTATTTT.

Of note for this clone: A junction end diverges from the germline sequence, so it may reflect a read error. V usage is TRBV7-7 and J usage is TRBJ2-1, with TRBD2 identical over 10 bases. The V gene's germline CDR1 is SSHAT and CDR2 FNYEAQ (reference sequence). This CDR3 has 14 residues. CDR3 in amino acids: CASSPLAGPSEQFF. The CDR3 DNA sequence: TGTGCTAGCAGCCCACTAGCGGGGCCCAGTGAGCAGTTCTTC.